Sequencing of this T cell receptor beta chain was carried out in a study of shared clonotypes between healthy human individuals. Study conclusions and caveats: The naive CD4 repertoires of several donors were compared, and approximately 4.7% of clonotypes were shared. In general, naive subsets displayed greater estimated richness than memory subsets did.

CD45RO-negative cells were positively selected for CCR7, leaving out terminally differentiated effector memory CD45RA+ cells. Every subset's genomic DNA went evenly onto several immunoSEQ plates. Produced via immunoSEQ multiplex PCR; TCRdb's table is partial and in-frame only. This sample has approximately 2,000,000 clones; about 93% occur once, and the top ten carry approximately 1.7%. About this clone: Antigen specificity is unknown. This sample also contains other DNA sequences that code for the same CDR3.

The material sequenced was naive CD8+ T cells from PBMCs. The sequence derives from a man between 18 and 29 years old in good health. Some clones in this sample may be carry-over from other donors' samples.

CDR3 DNA: TGTGCCAGCAGCCTAGCGGGAGGCCCCTACAATGAGCAGTTCTTC. Translation: CASSLAGGPYNEQFF. This chain connects TRBV11-2 to TRBJ2-1; 11 positions agree with TRBD2. J lost 2 bases, V lost 5 bases, and 2 bases had no gene match. Germline values: CDR1 SGHAT, CDR2 FQNNGV. The CDR3 sequence is 15 residues long.